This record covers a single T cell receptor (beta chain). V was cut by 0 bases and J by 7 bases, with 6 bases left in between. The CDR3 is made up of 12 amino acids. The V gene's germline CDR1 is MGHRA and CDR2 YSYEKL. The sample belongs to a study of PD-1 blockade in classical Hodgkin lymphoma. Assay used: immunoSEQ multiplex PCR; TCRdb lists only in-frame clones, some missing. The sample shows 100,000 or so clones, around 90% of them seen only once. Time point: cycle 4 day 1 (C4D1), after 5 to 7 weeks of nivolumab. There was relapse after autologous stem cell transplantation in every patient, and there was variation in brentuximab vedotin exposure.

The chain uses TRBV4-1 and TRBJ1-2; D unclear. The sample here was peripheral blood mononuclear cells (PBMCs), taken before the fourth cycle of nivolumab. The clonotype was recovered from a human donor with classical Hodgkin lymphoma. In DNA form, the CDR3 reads TGCGCCAGCAGCCAAGAGGGGTTTGGCTACACCTTC. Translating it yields CASSQEGFGYTF.